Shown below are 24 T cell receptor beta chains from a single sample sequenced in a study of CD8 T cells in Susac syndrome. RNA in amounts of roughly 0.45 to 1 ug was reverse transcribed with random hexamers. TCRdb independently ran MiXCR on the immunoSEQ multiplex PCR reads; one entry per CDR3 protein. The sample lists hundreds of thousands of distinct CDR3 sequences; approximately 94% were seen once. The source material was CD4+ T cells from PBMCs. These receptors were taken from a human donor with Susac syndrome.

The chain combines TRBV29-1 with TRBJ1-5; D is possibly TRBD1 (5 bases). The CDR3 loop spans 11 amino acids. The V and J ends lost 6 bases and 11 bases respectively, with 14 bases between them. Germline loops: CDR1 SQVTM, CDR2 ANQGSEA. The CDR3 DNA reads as TGCAGCGTCGTCCAGGGATCAGCCCAGCATTTT. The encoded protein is CSVVQGSAQHF.

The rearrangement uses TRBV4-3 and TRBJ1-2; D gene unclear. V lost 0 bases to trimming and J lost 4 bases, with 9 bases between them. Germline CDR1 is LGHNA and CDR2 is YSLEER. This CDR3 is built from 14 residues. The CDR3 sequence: CASSQDLEGYGYTF. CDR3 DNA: TGCGCCAGCAGCCAAGATCTCGAGGGCTATGGCTACACCTTC.

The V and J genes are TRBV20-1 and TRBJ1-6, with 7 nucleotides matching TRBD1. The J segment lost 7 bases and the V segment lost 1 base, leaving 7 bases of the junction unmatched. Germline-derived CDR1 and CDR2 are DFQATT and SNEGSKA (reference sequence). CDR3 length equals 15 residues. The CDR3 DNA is TGCAGTGCTAGAGCGCCGCAGGGGGAGAATTCACCCCTCCACTTT. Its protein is CSARAPQGENSPLHF.

The DNA of the CDR3 is TGTGCCAGCAGTGACGAGCAAAACTATGGCTACACCTTC. This encodes CASSDEQNYGYTF. The chain employs TRBV2 and TRBJ1-2; D not resolved. CDR3 length equals 13 residues. Germline assignment: CDR1 SNHLY and CDR2 FYNNEI. V dropped 3 bases and J dropped 2 bases, with 7 bases sitting between them.

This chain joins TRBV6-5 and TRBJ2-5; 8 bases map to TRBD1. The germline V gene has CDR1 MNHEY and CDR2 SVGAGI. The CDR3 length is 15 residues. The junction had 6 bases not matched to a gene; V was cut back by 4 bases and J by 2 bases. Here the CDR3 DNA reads TGTGCCAGCAGTTCTTTAGGACAGGGTCAAGAGACCCAGTACTTC. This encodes CASSSLGQGQETQYF.

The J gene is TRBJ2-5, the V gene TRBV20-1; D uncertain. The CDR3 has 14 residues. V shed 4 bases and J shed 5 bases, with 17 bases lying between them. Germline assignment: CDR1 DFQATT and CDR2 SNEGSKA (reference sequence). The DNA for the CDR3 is TGCAGTGCTACCCCTGGTTTGGGTTCGGAGACCCAGTACTTC. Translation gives CSATPGLGSETQYF.

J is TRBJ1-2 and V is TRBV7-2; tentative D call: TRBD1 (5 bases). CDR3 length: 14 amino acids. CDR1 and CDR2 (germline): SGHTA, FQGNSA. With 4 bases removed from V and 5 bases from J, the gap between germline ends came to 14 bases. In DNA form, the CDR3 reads TGTGCCAGCAGCTCCCCGGGACGGACATATGGCTACACCTTC. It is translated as CASSSPGRTYGYTF.

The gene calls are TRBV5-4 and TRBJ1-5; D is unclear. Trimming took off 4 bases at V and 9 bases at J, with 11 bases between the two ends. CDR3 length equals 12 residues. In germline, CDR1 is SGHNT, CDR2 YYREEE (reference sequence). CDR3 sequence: CASSPPNGPQHF. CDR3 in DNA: TGTGCCAGCAGCCCCCCTAACGGGCCCCAGCATTTT.

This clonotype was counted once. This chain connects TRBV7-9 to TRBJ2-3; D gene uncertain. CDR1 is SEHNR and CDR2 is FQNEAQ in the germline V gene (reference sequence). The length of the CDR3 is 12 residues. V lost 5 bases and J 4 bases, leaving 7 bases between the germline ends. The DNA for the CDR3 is TGTGCCAGCAGCCCAGTCGCAGATACGCAGTATTTT. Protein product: CASSPVADTQYF.

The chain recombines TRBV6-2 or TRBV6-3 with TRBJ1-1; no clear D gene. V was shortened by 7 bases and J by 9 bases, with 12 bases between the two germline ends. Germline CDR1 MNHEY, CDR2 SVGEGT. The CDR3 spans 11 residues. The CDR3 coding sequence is TGTGCCAGCACCCTGTGGGGTAAAGCTTTCTTT. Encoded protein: CASTLWGKAFF.

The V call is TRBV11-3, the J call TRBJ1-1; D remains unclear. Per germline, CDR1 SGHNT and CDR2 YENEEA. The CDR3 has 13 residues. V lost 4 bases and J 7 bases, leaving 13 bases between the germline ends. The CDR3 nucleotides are TGTGCCAGCAGCTCCTCACGGCGGGGTGAAGCTTTCTTT. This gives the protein CASSSSRRGEAFF.

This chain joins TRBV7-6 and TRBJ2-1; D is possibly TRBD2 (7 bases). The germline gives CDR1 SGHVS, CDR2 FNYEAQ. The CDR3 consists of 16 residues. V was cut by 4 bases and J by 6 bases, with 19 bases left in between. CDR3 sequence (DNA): TGTGCCAGCAGCTCTGGTCGCGGGGGCCAGGGCAATGAGCAGTTCTTC. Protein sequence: CASSSGRGGQGNEQFF.

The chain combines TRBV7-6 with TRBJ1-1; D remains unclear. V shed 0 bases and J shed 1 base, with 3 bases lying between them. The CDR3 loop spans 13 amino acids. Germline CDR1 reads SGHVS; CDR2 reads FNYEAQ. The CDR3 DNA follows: TGTGCCAGCAGCTTAGCGGCGAACACTGAAGCTTTCTTT. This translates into CASSLAANTEAFF.

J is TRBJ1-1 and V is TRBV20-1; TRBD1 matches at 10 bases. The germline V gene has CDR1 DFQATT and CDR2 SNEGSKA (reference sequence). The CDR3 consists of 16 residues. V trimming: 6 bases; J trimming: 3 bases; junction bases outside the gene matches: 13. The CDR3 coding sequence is TGCAGTGCCACGATAAACGAAGGGACAGGGGACACTGAAGCTTTCTTT. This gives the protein CSATINEGTGDTEAFF.

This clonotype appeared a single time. This CDR3 is CSARASGGAYETQYF. The CDR3 DNA reads TGCAGTGCTAGGGCTAGCGGGGGGGCCTATGAGACCCAGTACTTC. The genes are TRBV20-1 and TRBJ2-5, with 12 bases aligning to TRBD2. This CDR3 has 15 residues. The junction had 7 bases not matched to a gene; V was cut back by 3 bases and J by 5 bases. CDR1 is DFQATT, CDR2 SNEGSKA, per germline (reference sequence).

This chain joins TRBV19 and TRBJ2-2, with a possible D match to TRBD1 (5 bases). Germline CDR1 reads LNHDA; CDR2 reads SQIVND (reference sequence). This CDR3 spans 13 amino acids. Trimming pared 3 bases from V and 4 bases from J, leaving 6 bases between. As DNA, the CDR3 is TGTGCCAGTAGTATCGACAGCACCGGGGAGCTGTTTTTT. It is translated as CASSIDSTGELFF.

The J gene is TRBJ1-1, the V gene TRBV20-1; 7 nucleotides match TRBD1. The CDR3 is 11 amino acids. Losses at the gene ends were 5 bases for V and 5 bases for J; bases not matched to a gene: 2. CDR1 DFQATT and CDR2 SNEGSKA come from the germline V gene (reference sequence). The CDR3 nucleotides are TGCAGTGCTCAACAGGGGACTGAAGCTTTCTTT. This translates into CSAQQGTEAFF.

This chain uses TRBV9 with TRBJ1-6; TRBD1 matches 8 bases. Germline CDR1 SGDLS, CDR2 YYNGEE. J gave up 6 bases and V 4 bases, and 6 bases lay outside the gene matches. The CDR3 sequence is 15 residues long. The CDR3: CASSSGDRTNSPLHF. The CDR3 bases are TGTGCCAGCAGCTCCGGGGACAGGACTAATTCACCCCTCCACTTT.

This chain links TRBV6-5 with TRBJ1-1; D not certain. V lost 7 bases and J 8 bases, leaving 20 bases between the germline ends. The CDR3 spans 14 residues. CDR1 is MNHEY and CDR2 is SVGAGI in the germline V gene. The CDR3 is CASTELGWIGEAFF. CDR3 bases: TGTGCCAGCACCGAATTGGGGTGGATAGGGGAAGCTTTCTTT.

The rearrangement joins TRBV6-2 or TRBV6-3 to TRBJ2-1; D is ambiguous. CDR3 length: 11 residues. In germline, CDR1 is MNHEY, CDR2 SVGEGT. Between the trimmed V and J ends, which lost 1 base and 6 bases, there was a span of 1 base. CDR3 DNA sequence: TGTGCCAGCAGTTACTTCAATGAGCAGTTCTTC. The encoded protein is CASSYFNEQFF.

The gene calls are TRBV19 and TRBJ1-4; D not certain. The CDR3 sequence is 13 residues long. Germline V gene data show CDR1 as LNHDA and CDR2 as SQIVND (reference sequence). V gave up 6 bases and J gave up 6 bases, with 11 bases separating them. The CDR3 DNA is TGTGCCAGTAGAGTGAGGGTGGATGAAAAACTGTTTTTT. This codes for CASRVRVDEKLFF.

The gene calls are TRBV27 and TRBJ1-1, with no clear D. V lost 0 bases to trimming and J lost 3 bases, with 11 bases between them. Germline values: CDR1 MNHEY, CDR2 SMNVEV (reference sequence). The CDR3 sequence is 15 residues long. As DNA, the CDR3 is TGTGCCAGCAGTTTATCAGGAGTATTGGACACTGAAGCTTTCTTT. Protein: CASSLSGVLDTEAFF.

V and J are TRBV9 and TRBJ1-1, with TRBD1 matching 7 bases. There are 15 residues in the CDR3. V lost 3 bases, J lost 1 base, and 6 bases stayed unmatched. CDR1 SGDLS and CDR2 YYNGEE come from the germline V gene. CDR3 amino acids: CASSESGQENTEAFF. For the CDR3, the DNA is TGTGCCAGCAGCGAGTCCGGACAGGAGAACACTGAAGCTTTCTTT.

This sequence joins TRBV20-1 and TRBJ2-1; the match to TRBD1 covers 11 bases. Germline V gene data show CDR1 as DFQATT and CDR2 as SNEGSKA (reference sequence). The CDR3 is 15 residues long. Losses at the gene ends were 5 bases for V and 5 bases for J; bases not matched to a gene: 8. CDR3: CSAAPDRGLHNEQFF. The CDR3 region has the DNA TGCAGTGCTGCCCCGGACAGGGGGCTGCACAATGAGCAGTTCTTC.